This passage covers 27 T cell receptor beta chains from one sample sequenced in a study of T cell repertoires in cytomegalovirus infection. MiXCR, applied by TCRdb to the reads, yields one record per CDR3 protein. Here the sample spans 600,000 to 700,000 distinct CDR3 sequences, roughly a third being singletons. The antigens of these receptors remain unknown. The sequences come from cultured PBMCs, collected from culture after CMV antigen stimulation. The receptors shown here come from a human donor in good health (CMV status not recorded). Some clones in this sample may be carry-over from other donors' samples.

This clonotype has a count of ten or more. The V gene is TRBV7-2, the J gene TRBJ2-3; 10 positions match TRBD2. The CDR3 runs 17 residues. Germline CDR1 SGHTA, CDR2 FQGNSA. The V segment lost 5 bases and the J segment 0 bases; nucleotides outside the gene matches: 8. The CDR3 sequence is CASSGISSGGSTDTQYF. DNA of the CDR3: TGTGCCAGCAGCGGCATCTCTAGCGGGGGCAGCACAGATACGCAGTATTTT.

Only a few counts were recorded for this clonotype. The chain couples TRBV7-2 to TRBJ2-7; 9 bases are shared with TRBD2. Trimming removed 1 base from V and 0 bases from J; junction bases left unmatched: 4. Germline assignment: CDR1 SGHTA and CDR2 FQGNSA. The CDR3 has 16 residues. CDR3 DNA sequence: TGTGCCAGCAGCTTAGGTGGCGGGAGGGGCTCCTACGAGCAGTACTTC. This gives the protein CASSLGGGRGSYEQYF.

Ten or more counts support this clonotype. The chain links TRBV7-2 to TRBJ1-1; D is unclear. Trimming shortened V by 2 bases and J by 0 bases, and 7 bases separated the two germline ends. Germline V CDR1 and CDR2: SGHTA, FQGNSA. This CDR3 has 14 residues. The CDR3 protein is CASSLIGLNTEAFF. The CDR3 DNA sequence: TGTGCCAGCAGCTTAATTGGCTTGAACACTGAAGCTTTCTTT.

This clonotype was recorded a few times. V is TRBV6-2 or TRBV6-3 and J is TRBJ2-3; weak D call: TRBD2 (6 bases). Per the germline V gene, CDR1 is MNHEY and CDR2 is SVGEGT. Trimming removed 6 bases at V and 7 bases at J, with 29 bases between. This CDR3 spans 18 amino acids. The DNA of the CDR3 is TGTGCCAGCAGGCCTCTGGGCCCAGCGGCGGGACGCCCTAATACGCAGTATTTT. Protein: CASRPLGPAAGRPNTQYF.

With regard to this clonotype: A read error may produce the germline difference seen at one junction end. This chain links TRBV12-3 or TRBV12-4 with TRBJ2-7, with D perhaps TRBD1 or TRBD2 (6 bases each). The CDR3 covers 15 residues. This CDR3 is CASSPGGGSSCEQYF. The DNA for the CDR3 is TGTGCCAGCAGCCCCGGAGGGGGTAGCTCCTGCGAGCAGTACTTC.

This clonotype came up a few times. The chain joins TRBV12-3 or TRBV12-4 to TRBJ2-1; the match to TRBD1 covers 8 bases. The CDR3 consists of 14 residues. Losses at the gene ends were 3 bases for V and 7 bases for J; bases not matched to a gene: 5. This chain's CDR3 is CASSLDRAGNEQFF. DNA of the CDR3: TGTGCCAGCAGTTTGGACAGGGCTGGGAATGAGCAGTTCTTC.

Only a few counts were recorded for this clonotype. This sequence joins TRBV6-1 and TRBJ1-1; TRBD1 might be the D (5 bases). Deletions cut 10 bases from V and 0 bases from J, with 9 bases between. Germline-derived CDR1 and CDR2 are MNHNS and SASEGT. This CDR3 has 12 residues. CDR3 coding DNA: TGTGCCACCGAGGGACTGAACACTGAAGCTTTCTTT. Amino acid sequence: CATEGLNTEAFF.

The CDR3 loop is CASSQQDPSRNTIYF. CDR3 coding DNA: TGTGCCAGCAGTCAACAGGACCCTTCTCGAAACACCATATATTTT. This sequence joins TRBV12-3 or TRBV12-4 and TRBJ1-3; possibly TRBD1 for D (5 bases). V lost 5 bases to trimming and J lost 5 bases, with 16 bases between them. The CDR3 loop spans 15 amino acids.

The chain joins TRBV2 to TRBJ2-1, with 7 bases aligning to TRBD1. V was clipped by 7 bases and J by 4 bases; unmatched bases: 4. CDR1 is SNHLY and CDR2 is FYNNEI in the germline V gene. The CDR3 has 13 residues. This chain's CDR3 is CASTGQSYNEQFF. The CDR3 nucleotides read TGTGCCAGCACGGGACAGTCGTACAATGAGCAGTTCTTC.

V usage is TRBV12-3 or TRBV12-4 and J usage is TRBJ2-1; TRBD2 matches at 12 bases. Trimming removed 6 bases from V and 9 bases from J; junction bases left unmatched: 12. The CDR3 is 16 amino acids. The CDR3 reads CASSPTGLAGSGEQFF. Here the CDR3 DNA reads TGTGCCAGCAGCCCAACCGGACTAGCGGGGTCGGGTGAGCAGTTCTTC.

This chain connects TRBV5-1 to TRBJ1-3; maybe TRBD1 (6 bases). The CDR3 consists of 16 residues. V shed 0 bases and J shed 4 bases, with 14 bases lying between them. Per the germline V gene, CDR1 is SGHRS and CDR2 is YFSETQ. The CDR3 nucleotides are TGCGCCAGCAGCTTGGCCTCAGGGGCTCCCGGAAACACCATATATTTT. Residues: CASSLASGAPGNTIYF. The variable domain in full, with the rest retrieved from reference TRBV5-1 and TRBJ1-3, is KAGVTQTPRYLIKTRGQQVTLSCSPISGHRSVSWYQQTPGQGLQFLFEYFSETQRNKGNFPGRFSGRQFSNSRSEMNVSTLELGDSALYLCASSLASGAPGNTIYFGEGSWLTVV.

The rearrangement links TRBV19 to TRBJ2-1; D is unresolved. The CDR3 is 13 amino acids. V lost 6 bases, J lost 2 bases, and 8 bases lay in between. Germline V lookup: CDR1 LNHDA, CDR2 SQIVND (reference sequence). The CDR3 DNA sequence: TGTGCCAGTAGAACAGCTACCTACAATGAGCAGTTCTTC. It yields the protein CASRTATYNEQFF.

The rearrangement uses TRBV5-5 and TRBJ2-2; TRBD1 aligns across 8 bases. V shed 4 bases, J shed 6 bases, and the junction held 11 bases outside the gene matches. The CDR3 consists of 16 residues. In germline, CDR1 is SGHKS, CDR2 YYEKEE (reference sequence). CDR3 protein: CASSKSLTGVAGELFF. CDR3 coding DNA: TGTGCCAGCAGCAAATCTTTGACAGGGGTTGCCGGGGAGCTGTTTTTT.

Here the CDR3 reads CASSYLDLGSSTDTQYF. The CDR3 DNA reads TGTGCCAGCAGTTACCTCGATTTAGGCAGCAGCACAGATACGCAGTATTTT. The rearrangement uses TRBV6-6 and TRBJ2-3, with no clear D. The CDR3 runs 17 residues. V was clipped by 2 bases and J by 0 bases, with 15 bases between them. Germline lookup yields CDR1 MNHNY and CDR2 SVGAGI (reference sequence).

V usage is TRBV6-6 and J usage is TRBJ2-7; 7 nucleotides align to TRBD1. CDR3 size: 15 residues. Losses at the gene ends were 3 bases for V and 1 base for J; bases not matched to a gene: 6. CDR1 is MNHNY, CDR2 SVGAGI, per germline (reference sequence). Here the CDR3 reads CASSYSTGDSYEQYF. In DNA, the CDR3 is TGTGCCAGCAGTTATAGTACAGGGGATTCCTACGAGCAGTACTTC.

The rearrangement uses TRBV4-3 and TRBJ2-1, with TRBD2 identical over 9 bases. This CDR3 is built from 17 residues. The J segment lost 2 bases and the V segment lost 4 bases, leaving 9 bases of the junction unmatched. Germline loops: CDR1 LGHNA, CDR2 YSLEER. Here the CDR3 reads CASSRDIAGEAYNEQFF. CDR3 coding DNA: TGCGCCAGCAGCCGGGATATAGCGGGGGAGGCCTACAATGAGCAGTTCTTC.

Many counts were recorded for this clonotype. The V call is TRBV7-6, the J call TRBJ1-4, with D uncertain. Deletions cut 1 base from V and 5 bases from J, with 14 bases between. Germline loops: CDR1 SGHVS, CDR2 FNYEAQ. The CDR3 extends over 16 amino acids. CDR3 amino acids: CASSLGVGVMNEKLFF. The DNA for the CDR3 is TGTGCCAGCAGCTTAGGGGTCGGGGTTATGAATGAAAAACTGTTTTTT.

The CDR3 bases are TGTGCCAGCTCAATGGACAGGGGGACCGGGGAGCTGTTTTTT. As protein: CASSMDRGTGELFF. This chain joins TRBV6-1 and TRBJ2-2, with 10 bases fitting TRBD1. The V segment lost 8 bases and the J segment 5 bases; nucleotides outside the gene matches: 5. The CDR3 sequence is 14 residues long. CDR1 and CDR2 (germline): MNHNS, SASEGT.

The rearrangement joins TRBV7-8 to TRBJ2-7; D is perhaps TRBD1 (6 bases). The length of the CDR3 is 19 residues. Germline-derived CDR1 and CDR2 are SGHVS and FQNEAQ. Trimming took 3 bases from V and 0 from J, leaving 24 bases between them. The DNA for the CDR3 is TGTGCCAGCAGCTTTGCGAGGGGGTCCGTCGGGCGGTACTCCTACGAGCAGTACTTC. It codes for CASSFARGSVGRYSYEQYF.

A few counts support this clonotype. The chain has TRBV11-2 and TRBJ1-2; D remains ambiguous. The germline gives CDR1 SGHAT, CDR2 FQNNGV. The CDR3 is 11 residues long. V lost 6 bases and J 5 bases, leaving 7 bases between the germline ends. DNA of the CDR3: TGTGCCAGCAGTCAGGTGTATGGCTACACCTTC. Protein product: CASSQVYGYTF.

This clonotype was seen a few times. The rearrangement uses TRBV7-2 and TRBJ2-5; D is perhaps TRBD2 (5 bases). This CDR3 spans 14 amino acids. Trimming cost V 0 bases and J 8 bases, with 13 bases left between them. The germline V gene has CDR1 SGHTA and CDR2 FQGNSA. The CDR3 is CASSLALVRTTQYF. CDR3 in DNA: TGTGCCAGCAGCTTAGCCCTGGTTAGGACTACCCAGTACTTC.

The rearrangement links TRBV20-1 to TRBJ2-7; D tentatively fits TRBD1 or TRBD2 (5 bases each). Trimming stripped 1 base from V and 4 bases from J, with 11 bases between. The CDR3 has 13 residues. In germline, CDR1 is DFQATT, CDR2 SNEGSKA (reference sequence). CDR3 in DNA: TGCAGTGCTAGAGTTGGCTGGGGGTACGAGCAGTACTTC. Protein: CSARVGWGYEQYF.

The chain combines TRBV6-1 with TRBJ2-1; 10 bases map to TRBD2. The CDR3 has 14 amino acids. Germline CDR1 is MNHNS and CDR2 is SASEGT. V was pared by 6 bases and J by 4 bases, with 3 bases of the junction left unmatched. The CDR3 loop reads CASSTLAGYNEQFF. The CDR3 DNA reads as TGTGCCAGCAGCACACTAGCGGGATACAATGAGCAGTTCTTC.

This chain links TRBV12-3 or TRBV12-4 with TRBJ2-1; TRBD1 might be the D (6 bases). The CDR3 runs 13 residues. V was pared by 0 bases and J by 10 bases, with 10 bases between. This CDR3 reads CASSLAQGGEQFF. Here the CDR3 DNA reads TGTGCCAGCAGTTTAGCTCAAGGGGGAGAGCAGTTCTTC.

The genes are TRBV11-2 and TRBJ2-7; 10 positions agree with TRBD2. CDR1 SGHAT and CDR2 FQNNGV come from the germline V gene. The CDR3 consists of 16 residues. Trimming took 4 bases from V and 2 from J; bases not matched to a gene: 8. For the CDR3, the DNA is TGTGCCAGCAGCTCGATTACCGGGACTAGCGCCTACGAGCAGTACTTC. Translated: CASSSITGTSAYEQYF.

The J gene is TRBJ2-1, the V gene TRBV15, with TRBD1 as a possible D gene (5 bases). Germline CDR1 is LNHNV and CDR2 is YYDKDF (reference sequence). The CDR3 length is 16 residues. V lost 4 bases and J 6 bases, leaving 19 bases between the germline ends. This chain's CDR3 is CATSKRQPASLNEQFF. The CDR3 DNA follows: TGTGCCACCAGCAAGCGACAGCCAGCCAGCCTCAATGAGCAGTTCTTC. The full variable domain, its missing parts supplied by reference TRBV15 and TRBJ2-1, is DAMVIQNPRYQVTQFGKPVTLSCSQTLNHNVMYWYQQKSSQAPKLLFHYYDKDFNNEADTPDNFQSRRPNTSFCFLDIRSPGLGDTAMYLCATSKRQPASLNEQFFGPGTRLTVL.

There are a few counts of this clonotype. CDR3 loop: CASRGTINYNEQFF. The CDR3 nucleotides read TGTGCCAGCAGAGGGACTATCAACTACAATGAGCAGTTCTTC. V and J are TRBV6-1 and TRBJ2-1; the match to TRBD2 covers 7 bases. Losses at the gene ends were 6 bases for V and 3 bases for J; bases not matched to a gene: 5. The CDR3 runs to 14 residues. The germline CDR1 and CDR2 sequences are MNHNS and SASEGT.